These T cell receptor beta chains were read from a single sample in a study of T cell responses to AZD1222 COVID-19 vaccine. Generated by immunoSEQ multiplex PCR, the TCRdb table keeps only in-frame clones and is missing some. The sample lists under 150,000 clones, around nine tenths occurring once. This sample comprised peripheral blood, obtained on day 0 of AZD1222 vaccination. These TCRs come from an adult in good health. CDR3s include the opening cysteine and the closing phenylalanine or tryptophan. The D gene is left open where the match is weak. The listing skips clone size in some rows; elsewhere it reads once, few, many or a size class.

D gene,V gene,clone size,J gene,CDR3 DNA,CDR3 protein
TRBD2,TRBV7-9,-,TRBJ2-1,TGTGCCAGCAGCTTTATACTAGCGGGACGCAATGAGCAGTTCTTC,CASSFILAGRNEQFF
TRBD2,TRBV7-8,-,TRBJ2-7,TGTGCCAGCAGCTTAGAACGGACTAGCGGGAAGGACGAGCAGTACTTC,CASSLERTSGKDEQYF
-,TRBV2,-,TRBJ2-2,TGTGCCAGCAGTGAAAACAGCCTAGCCACCGGGGAGCTGTTTTTT,CASSENSLATGELFF
-,TRBV13,-,TRBJ2-2,TGTGCCAGCAGCTTAGACGTCACCGGGGAGCTGTTTTTT,CASSLDVTGELFF
TRBD1,TRBV5-1,-,TRBJ1-1,TGCGCCAGCAGCTTGGGATTGCTCGGACAGGGGCTGAACACTGAAGCTTTCTTT,CASSLGLLGQGLNTEAFF
-,TRBV12-3/TRBV12-4,-,TRBJ2-2,TGTGCCAGCAGTTTCCGGGGTACCGGGGAGCTGTTTTTT,CASSFRGTGELFF
-,TRBV18,-,TRBJ2-2,TGTGCCAGCTCACCAACAGGCCACGGGGAGCTGTTTTTT,CASSPTGHGELFF
-,TRBV5-1,-,TRBJ2-5,TGCGCCAGCAGCCTCGGGGACGGTTTACTAGAGACCCAGTACTTC,CASSLGDGLLETQYF
-,TRBV6-5,once,TRBJ1-6,TGTGCCAGCAGTTACCCATCCGGGCCCCTCCACTTT,CASSYPSGPLHF
-,TRBV7-2,-,TRBJ1-1,TGTGCCAGCAGCTCAGGGACGTTGAACACTGAAGCTTTCTTT,CASSSGTLNTEAFF
-,TRBV7-9,-,TRBJ1-5,TGTGCCAGCAGCTTCGCTAATCAGCCCCAGCATTTT,CASSFANQPQHF
TRBD2,TRBV24-1,-,TRBJ2-1,TGTGCCACCAGTGACCCCGGACTAGCGGGAGTCTTTGAGCAGTTCTTC,CATSDPGLAGVFEQFF
-,TRBV7-9,once,TRBJ1-5,TGTGCCAGCAGCTTCTCGGCTAGCAATCAGCCCCAGCATTTT,CASSFSASNQPQHF
TRBD1,TRBV15,-,TRBJ2-7,TGTGCCACCAGTCGGGACAGCTCATACGAGCAGTACTTC,CATSRDSSYEQYF
-,TRBV10-3,-,TRBJ2-5,TGTGCCACCTCCAGGGGCCCACAAGAGACCCAGTACTTC,CATSRGPQETQYF
-,TRBV6-6,once,TRBJ2-2,TGTGCCAGCGGTCATCTGGCAGGAGGTACCGGGGAGCTGTTTTTT,CASGHLAGGTGELFF
-,TRBV2,-,TRBJ2-5,TGTGCCAGCAGAGAAACAGGAGGGGCCCAGTACTTC,CASRETGGAQYF
-,TRBV28,-,TRBJ2-5,TGTGCCAGCACCACCCCCGGGCGTGAGACCCAGTACTTC,CASTTPGRETQYF
-,TRBV28,-,TRBJ2-1,TGTGCCAGCATAACCAAACGGGGATATCGCGGGCAGTTCTTC,CASITKRGYRGQFF
-,TRBV10-2,-,TRBJ1-1,TGCGCCAGCAGTCCTGGGAACACTGAAGCTTTCTTT,CASSPGNTEAFF